This T cell receptor beta chain was documented in a study of human T cells and chemical hapten exposure. Study in general: Minor volume differences among pooled libraries chiefly drove per-sample TCR yield variation.

This clonotype was counted ten times or more. Its antigen is currently unknown. The study's findings and limits: TCRs exceeding a frequency of 1 in 1000 stayed unchanged under DPC sensitization.

The time point denotes: patch test 2, 6 weeks after DPC sensitization. Treatment defined: therapeutic diphenylcyclopropenone sensitization with weekly scalp DPC. TCRdb recomputed calls from the RACE reads with MiXCR, one row per CDR3 protein. The sample contains fewer than 150,000 distinct CDR3 sequences, approximately 12% of which appear only once. Germline lookup yields CDR1 LGHDT and CDR2 YNNKEL (reference sequence). This CDR3 comprises 15 residues. V was shortened by 1 base and J by 6 bases, with 13 bases between the two germline ends. The chain combines TRBV3-1 with TRBJ2-1; no reliable D call. Here the sequenced sample was whole blood, taken in connection with sensitization to the hapten diphenylcyclopropenone (DPC). This receptor was identified in a woman in her forties or fifties with alopecia areata. Some clones in this sample may be carry-over from other donors' samples. As DNA, the CDR3 is TGTGCCAGCAGCCAAGGTCGTAGTCCAGGCAATGAGCAGTTCTTC. Its protein product is CASSQGRSPGNEQFF.